This T cell receptor beta chain was obtained from a study of T cell responses to AZD1222 COVID-19 vaccine (dated by TCRdb to the early 2020s). Background for the entire study: A total of just over 230 trial participants underwent TCR sequencing, of whom nearly 210 received two doses of AZD1222 and some 25 received two doses of the MenACWY control vaccine. Trial participants were enrolled into age subgroups of 18-55, 56-69 and 70-plus years, which contained approximately 150, 30 and 60 TCR-sequenced participants, respectively.

General study outcomes and caveats: Because no samples from the day 14 peak response were available, repertoires could be characterized only after the peak T cell response. Vaccine-associated CD4 TCRs spanned the whole spike protein, with dominant responses in regions 160-218 and 743-854. After two AZD1222 doses, both the breadth and the depth of spike-specific TCRs were significantly higher than at day 0 and than in MenACWY recipients. Participants were mostly white British, with more females than males. The authors suggested clonal diversity may have been underestimated. The 56-69-year group was small, and its depth increase did not reach significance, likely because of low power. Reportedly, almost half of the unique spike-specific TCRs recognized epitopes lying outside the regions that are mutated in the B.1.351 and B.1.1.7 variants. Only six or seven AZD1222 recipients were SARS-CoV-2 seropositive at baseline, limiting conclusions about previously exposed vaccinees.

The CDR3 regions of human TCRbeta chains were analyzed by immunosequencing. From the authors' description of their analysis: Repertoire TCRs were checked for matches against a reference library of SARS-CoV-2-specific TCRs that had been generated using the MIRA antigen-specificity platform. Breadth was defined as the fraction of unique TCRs that were SARS-CoV-2-associated, and depth was defined as the fraction of total T cells that were SARS-CoV-2-associated. Using the MIRA data, each spike-specific TCR was mapped to the spike region that the TCR reacts to and placed in a CD4 or CD8 class. Log10-transformed breadth and depth values were compared by one-way ANOVA with Sidak's multiple comparisons tests. TCRdb took over this immuneACCESS table, retaining in-frame rearrangements with V and J assigned. Such tables are incomplete; in checked studies, under half of the missing clones stem from an unresolved V gene, and the remainder is unexplained. V, J and clone size derive from that table, while D and trimming were established from the DNA sequence. Counted in this sample were fewer than 150,000 clones; around nine tenths of them appeared once. Of the sample, 3.5% to 4% is held by the ten largest clones.

The time point tag for this specimen amounts to: about 28 days (+/-7) after the second vaccine dose. Because spike-specific TCR depth and breadth did not differ between the two schedules, AZD1222 recipients who got a second dose at roughly 4 weeks were pooled with those who got a second dose at roughly 12 weeks. Vaccinee samples came from UK trials COV001 and COV002, including a single-blind randomized controlled phase 2/3 trial of AZD1222 (ChAdOx1 nCoV-19) in healthy adults. For TCRbeta chain sequencing, PBMC samples were collected from trial participants at day 0 and at day 28 after the second dose. The germline V and J ends show losses of 0 bases and 4 bases respectively, and no gene match explains 7 bases of the junction. Looking up the germline V gene (reference sequence) yields CDR1 SGHNT and CDR2 YYREEE. Measured from the cysteine to the phenylalanine, the CDR3 is 16 residues long. Kept here is only the CDR3 DNA, which spans 48 bases and is read in frame from base 1.

As for this clone: Its antigen target is currently unknown. Within one base of it there is no much larger clone, and no base qualities were kept.

The source of this sequence is an adult who received the AZD1222 COVID-19 vaccine. The chain couples TRBV5-4 to TRBJ2-7, with 10 bases in between that match TRBD2. This specimen was peripheral blood, taken 28 days after the second AZD1222 dose. The CDR3 protein is CASSLDGASGRYEQYF. Here is the DNA: TGTGCCAGCAGCTTGGATGGGGCTAGCGGGAGATACGAGCAGTACTTC.